The 7 T cell receptor beta chains below were found in one sample sequenced in a study of T cell repertoires in aging, cancer and after chemotherapy. The template was genomic DNA from peripheral blood, not RNA. Rearranged V-D-J TRB sequences were amplified with a mixed TRB-A/B primer pool. Using its own MiXCR run on the multiplex PCR reads, TCRdb lists one record per CDR3 protein. Found here are thousands of distinct CDR3 sequences, 27% of them singletons; the top ten hold approximately 4.1%. Material: blood. The origin of the receptors is a human donor in good health.

On this clonotype itself: This could be a read error, since a much larger clone is one nucleotide away. The rearrangement links TRBV5-5 to TRBJ2-7; possible D gene TRBD2, 5 bases. CDR1 and CDR2 (germline): SGHKS, YYEKEE (reference sequence). The CDR3 consists of 13 residues. V lost 4 bases, J lost 7 bases, and 15 bases lay in between. The DNA of the CDR3 is TGTGCCAGCAGCCACCATGGGGAGAGGGAGCAGTACGTC. Translation: CASSHHGEREQYV.

The gene calls are TRBV19 and TRBJ2-5; tentative D call: TRBD1 (5 bases). The CDR3 spans 18 residues. With 5 bases removed from V and 5 bases from J, the gap between germline ends came to 27 bases. In germline, CDR1 is LNHDA, CDR2 SQIVND (reference sequence). This chain's CDR3 is CASSPVVLGPAGRETQYF. The CDR3 nucleotides read TGTGCCAGTAGTCCGGTCGTTTTGGGGCCTGCCGGCCGGGAGACCCAGTACTTC.

This clonotype rates as medium-sized (0.01 to 0.1%). The chain uses TRBV6-2 or TRBV6-3 and TRBJ1-1; D remains unclear. V lost 7 bases, J lost 4 bases, and 22 bases lay in between. The length of the CDR3 is 16 residues. Germline assignment: CDR1 MNHEY and CDR2 SVGEGT. In nucleotides, the CDR3 is TGTGCCAGCATCCACCCTACCCCGGGCAGGCGCACTGAAGCTTTCTTT. This codes for CASIHPTPGRRTEAFF.

This clonotype is medium-sized within its sample. V gene TRBV7-2 combines with J gene TRBJ2-5, with D unresolved. CDR3 length equals 15 residues. Germline values: CDR1 SGHTA, CDR2 FQGNSA. V was clipped by 3 bases and J by 1 base, with 12 bases between them. DNA for the CDR3: TGTGCCAGCAGCTTTGGGTTGACCATCCAAGAGACCCAGTACTTC. It is translated as CASSFGLTIQETQYF.

The rearrangement links TRBV6-2 or TRBV6-3 to TRBJ2-1, with no clear D. CDR1 MNHEY and CDR2 SVGEGT come from the germline V gene. V lost 6 bases to trimming and J lost 10 bases, with 16 bases between them. The CDR3 runs 13 residues. The DNA for the CDR3 is TGTGCCAGCAGGCCACTGGGTCAGAAGGAGCAGTTCTTC. This translates into CASRPLGQKEQFF.

This clonotype is judged medium-sized. The genes are TRBV19 and TRBJ1-1; D possibly corresponds to TRBD1 (6 bases). This CDR3 contains 15 residues. Trimming left V 7 bases short and J 6 bases short, with 21 bases between. The germline gives CDR1 LNHDA, CDR2 SQIVND (reference sequence). The CDR3 sequence is CASTQGSGVKAEAFF. CDR3 nucleotides: TGTGCCAGTACCCAGGGATCAGGGGTGAAGGCTGAAGCTTTCTTT.

By share of the sample, this clonotype is medium-sized. The V call is TRBV7-2, the J call TRBJ2-1; D unclear. The CDR3 length is 12 residues. Germline assignment: CDR1 SGHTA and CDR2 FQGNSA. V lost 4 bases and J lost 10, with 11 bases in between. DNA of the CDR3: TGTGCCAGCAGCTACGGCTTGGGAGAGCAGTTCTTC. Amino acids: CASSYGLGEQFF.